The next 11 T cell receptor beta chains were all read from a single sample in a study of T cell responses to AZD1222 COVID-19 vaccine. Assay used: immunoSEQ multiplex PCR; TCRdb lists only in-frame clones, some missing. The profile shows fewer than 200,000 clones, 91% of them singletons. Sample: peripheral blood, taken on day 0 of AZD1222 vaccination. Receptors were obtained from an adult in good health.

In this sample, this clone turned up a few times. V gene TRBV11-2 combines with J gene TRBJ2-2; 8 bases fit TRBD1. The CDR3 spans 14 residues. J lost 4 bases, V lost 3 bases, and 1 base had no gene match. Per the germline V gene, CDR1 is SGHAT and CDR2 is FQNNGV. The CDR3 DNA follows: TGTGCCAGCAGCTTGGGGACAGGCACCGGGGAGCTGTTTTTT. Translating gives CASSLGTGTGELFF. Supplemented by reference TRBV11-2 and TRBJ2-2, the full variable domain reads EAGVAQSPRYKIIEKRQSVAFWCNPISGHATLYWYQQILGQGPKLLIQFQNNGVVDDSQLPKDRFSAERLKGVDSTLKIQPAKLEDSAVYLCASSLGTGTGELFFGEGSRLTVL.

The rearrangement uses TRBV6-6 and TRBJ1-1, with TRBD1 as a possible D gene (6 bases). The V end was cut by 2 bases, the J end by 0 bases, with 13 bases between. Germline loops: CDR1 MNHNY, CDR2 SVGAGI (reference sequence). This CDR3 region has 16 residues. CDR3 DNA sequence: TGTGCCAGCAGTTACCGGTCAGGGGAAATGAACACTGAAGCTTTCTTT. It yields the protein CASSYRSGEMNTEAFF.

The chain employs TRBV12-3 or TRBV12-4 and TRBJ1-3, with D hard to call. This CDR3 has 11 residues. The V and J ends lost 9 bases and 3 bases respectively, with 6 bases between them. The chain's CDR3 is CARPIGNTIYF. As DNA, the CDR3 is TGTGCCAGACCCATTGGAAACACCATATATTTT.

This chain uses TRBV3-1 (or the pseudogene TRBV3-2) with TRBJ2-5; 9 bases match TRBD2. The junction had 5 bases not matched to a gene; V was cut back by 2 bases and J by 4 bases. The germline V gene has CDR1 LGHDT and CDR2 YNNKEL (reference sequence). CDR3 size: 15 residues. Here the CDR3 reads CASSQMLAGSETQYF. The CDR3 nucleotides are TGTGCCAGCAGCCAAATGCTAGCGGGGTCAGAGACCCAGTACTTC.

The chain carries TRBV3-1 (or the pseudogene TRBV3-2) and TRBJ2-7; TRBD2 matches at 9 bases. V was pared by 1 base and J by 7 bases, with 20 bases of the junction left unmatched. CDR3 length: 19 residues. Germline V gene lookup returns CDR1 LGHDT and CDR2 YNNKEL (reference sequence). The CDR3 sequence is CASSQVTGLISGSEGEQYF. The CDR3, as DNA: TGTGCCAGCAGCCAAGTAACTGGATTAATTAGCGGGAGTGAAGGGGAGCAGTACTTC.

The rearrangement joins TRBV3-1 (or the pseudogene TRBV3-2) to TRBJ2-3; D unresolved. The CDR3 runs 14 residues. V was shortened by 2 bases and J by 0 bases, with 6 bases between the two germline ends. Germline V lookup: CDR1 LGHDT, CDR2 YNNKEL (reference sequence). The CDR3 DNA is TGTGCCAGCAGCCAACCAGGTAGCACAGATACGCAGTATTTT. This codes for CASSQPGSTDTQYF.

V and J are TRBV13 and TRBJ2-3; D might be TRBD1 (6 bases). This CDR3 has 17 amino acids. Trimming cost V 5 bases and J 3 bases, with 21 bases left between them. The V gene's germline CDR1 is PRHDT and CDR2 FYEKMQ (reference sequence). CDR3 DNA: TGTGCCAGCAGCGGGCCTCCAGGGGCCCCCCTTACAGATACGCAGTATTTT. This encodes CASSGPPGAPLTDTQYF. The entire variable domain, with the rest obtained from reference TRBV13 and TRBJ2-3, is as follows: AAGVIQSPRHLIKEKRETATLKCYPIPRHDTVYWYQQGPGQDPQFLISFYEKMQSDKGSIPDRFSAQQFSDYHSELNMSSLELGDSALYFCASSGPPGAPLTDTQYFGPGTRLTVL.

The chain has TRBV19 and TRBJ1-1; TRBD1 matches 7 bases. Trimming at V came to 5 bases and at J to 3 bases, leaving 9 bases not matched to a gene. CDR3 length: 15 amino acids. Germline assignment: CDR1 LNHDA and CDR2 SQIVND (reference sequence). Here the CDR3 DNA reads TGTGCCAGTAGTTCCGACAGGGTTCTTTACACTGAAGCTTTCTTT. Translating gives CASSSDRVLYTEAFF.

This rearrangement joins TRBV28 to TRBJ1-2, with D maybe TRBD1 (5 bases). This CDR3 region has 13 residues. Per the germline V gene, CDR1 is MDHEN and CDR2 is SYDVKM. The ends were cut back, 11 bases at V and 5 bases at J, with 18 bases in the middle. CDR3 region: CAVGTAQGYGYTF. The CDR3 DNA reads as TGTGCCGTAGGGACCGCCCAAGGGTATGGCTACACCTTC.

This rearrangement joins TRBV30 to TRBJ2-2, with D unclear. The CDR3 contains 12 residues. Germline V gene lookup returns CDR1 GTSNPN and CDR2 SVGIG (reference sequence). The ends were cut back, 4 bases at V and 3 bases at J, with 6 bases in the middle. The CDR3 is CAWTVYTGELFF. The CDR3 DNA sequence: TGTGCCTGGACGGTCTACACCGGGGAGCTGTTTTTT.

This sequence joins TRBV29-1 and TRBJ2-3; 12 nucleotides line up with TRBD2. V trimming: 5 bases; J trimming: 0 bases; junction bases outside the gene matches: 6. Looked up from germline, CDR1 is SQVTM and CDR2 is ANQGSEA. CDR3 length: 16 residues. This chain's CDR3 is CSVKGTSGGSTDTQYF. As DNA, the CDR3 is TGCAGCGTTAAAGGTACTAGCGGGGGGAGCACAGATACGCAGTATTTT.